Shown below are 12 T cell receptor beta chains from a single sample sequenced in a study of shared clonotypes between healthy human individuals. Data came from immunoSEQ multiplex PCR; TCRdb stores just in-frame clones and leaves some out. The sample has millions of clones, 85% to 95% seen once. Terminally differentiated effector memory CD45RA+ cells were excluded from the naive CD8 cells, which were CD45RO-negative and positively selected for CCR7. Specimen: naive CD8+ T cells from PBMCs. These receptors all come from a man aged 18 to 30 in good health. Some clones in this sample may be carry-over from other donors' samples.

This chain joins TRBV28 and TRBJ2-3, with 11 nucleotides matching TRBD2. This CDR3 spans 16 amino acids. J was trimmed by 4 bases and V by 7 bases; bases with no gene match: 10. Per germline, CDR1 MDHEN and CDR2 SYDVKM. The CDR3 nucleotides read TGTGCCAGCACTTCCTTGACTAGCGGGGCATCAGATACGCAGTATTTT. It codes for CASTSLTSGASDTQYF.

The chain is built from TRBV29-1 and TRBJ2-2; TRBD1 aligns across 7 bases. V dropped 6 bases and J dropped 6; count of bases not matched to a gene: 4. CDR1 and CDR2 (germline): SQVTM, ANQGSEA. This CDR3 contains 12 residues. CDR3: CSVVTGAGELFF. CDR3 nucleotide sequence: TGCAGCGTGGTCACAGGGGCCGGGGAGCTGTTTTTT.

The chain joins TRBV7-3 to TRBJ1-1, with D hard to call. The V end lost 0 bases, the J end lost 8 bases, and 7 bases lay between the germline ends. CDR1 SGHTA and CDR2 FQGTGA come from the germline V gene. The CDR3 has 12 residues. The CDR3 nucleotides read TGTGCCAGCAGCTTAACGGAGGAGGAAGCTTTCTTT. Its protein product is CASSLTEEEAFF.

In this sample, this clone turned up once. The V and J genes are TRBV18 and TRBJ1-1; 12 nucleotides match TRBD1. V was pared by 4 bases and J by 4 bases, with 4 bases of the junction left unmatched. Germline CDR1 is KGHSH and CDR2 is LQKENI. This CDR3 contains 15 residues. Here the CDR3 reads CASSHGTGGATEAFF. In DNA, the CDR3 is TGTGCCAGCTCACATGGGACAGGGGGCGCCACTGAAGCTTTCTTT.

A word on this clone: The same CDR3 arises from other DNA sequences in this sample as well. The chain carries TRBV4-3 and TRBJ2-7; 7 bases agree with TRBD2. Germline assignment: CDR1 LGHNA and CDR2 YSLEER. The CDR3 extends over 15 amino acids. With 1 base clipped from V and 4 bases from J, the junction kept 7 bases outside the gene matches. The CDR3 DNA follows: TGCGCCAGCAGCCAAGGAACGGGAGCGGGGTACGAGCAGTACTTC. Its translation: CASSQGTGAGYEQYF.

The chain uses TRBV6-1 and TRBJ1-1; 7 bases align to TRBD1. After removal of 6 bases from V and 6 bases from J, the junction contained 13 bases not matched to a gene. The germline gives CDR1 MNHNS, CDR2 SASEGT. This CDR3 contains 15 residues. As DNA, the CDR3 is TGTGCCAGCAGCGTACCCGCTGACAGGGTCGCTGAAGCTTTCTTT. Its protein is CASSVPADRVAEAFF.

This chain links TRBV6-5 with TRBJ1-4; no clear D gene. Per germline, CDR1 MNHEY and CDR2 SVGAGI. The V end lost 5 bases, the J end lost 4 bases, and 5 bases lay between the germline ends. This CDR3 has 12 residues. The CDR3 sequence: CASSHSNEKLFF. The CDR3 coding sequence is TGTGCCAGCAGTCACAGTAATGAAAAACTGTTTTTT.

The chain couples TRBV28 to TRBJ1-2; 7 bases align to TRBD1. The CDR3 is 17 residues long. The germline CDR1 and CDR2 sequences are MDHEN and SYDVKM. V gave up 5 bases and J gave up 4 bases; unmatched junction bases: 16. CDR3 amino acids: CASSPILWTGFGYGYTF. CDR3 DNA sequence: TGTGCCAGCAGTCCGATACTCTGGACAGGTTTTGGCTATGGCTACACCTTC.

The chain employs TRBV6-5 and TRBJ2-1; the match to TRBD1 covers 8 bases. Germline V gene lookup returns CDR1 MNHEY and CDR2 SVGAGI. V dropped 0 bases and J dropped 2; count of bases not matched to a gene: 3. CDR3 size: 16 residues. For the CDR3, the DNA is TGTGCCAGCAGTTACTCACCAGGGGGCGCCTACAATGAGCAGTTCTTC. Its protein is CASSYSPGGAYNEQFF.

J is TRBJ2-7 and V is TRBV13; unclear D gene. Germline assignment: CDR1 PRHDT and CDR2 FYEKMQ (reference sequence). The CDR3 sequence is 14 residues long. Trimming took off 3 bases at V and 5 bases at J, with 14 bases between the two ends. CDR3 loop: CASSFSRVGHEQYF. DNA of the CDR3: TGTGCCAGCAGCTTCTCAAGGGTAGGCCACGAGCAGTACTTC.

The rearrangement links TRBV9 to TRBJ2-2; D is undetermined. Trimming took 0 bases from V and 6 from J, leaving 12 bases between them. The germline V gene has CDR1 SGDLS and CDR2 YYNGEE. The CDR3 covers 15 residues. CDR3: CASSVGGLDAGELFF. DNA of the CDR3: TGTGCCAGCAGCGTAGGGGGATTAGATGCCGGGGAGCTGTTTTTT.

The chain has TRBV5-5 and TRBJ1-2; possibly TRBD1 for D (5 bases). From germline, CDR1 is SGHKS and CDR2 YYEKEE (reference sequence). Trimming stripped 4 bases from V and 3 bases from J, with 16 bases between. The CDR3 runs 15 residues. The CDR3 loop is CASSLGVGVHYGYTF. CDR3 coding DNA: TGTGCCAGCAGCCTAGGGGTAGGGGTACACTATGGCTACACCTTC.